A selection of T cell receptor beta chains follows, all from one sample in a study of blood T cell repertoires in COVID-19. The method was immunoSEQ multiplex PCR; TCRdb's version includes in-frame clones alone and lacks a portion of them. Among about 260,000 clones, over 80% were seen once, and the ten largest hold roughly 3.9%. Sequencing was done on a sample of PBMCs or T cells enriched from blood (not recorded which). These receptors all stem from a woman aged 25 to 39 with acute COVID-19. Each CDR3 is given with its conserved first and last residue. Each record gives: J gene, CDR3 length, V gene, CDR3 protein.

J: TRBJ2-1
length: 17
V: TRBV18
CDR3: CASSPSASGSYHNEQFF

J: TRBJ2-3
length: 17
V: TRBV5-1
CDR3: CASSPTSLAGSTDTQYF

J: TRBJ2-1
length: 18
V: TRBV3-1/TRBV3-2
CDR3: CASSQEMASGISYNEQFF

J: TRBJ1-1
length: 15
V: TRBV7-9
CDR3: CASSSRQGSNTEAFF

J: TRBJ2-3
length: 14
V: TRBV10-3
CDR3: CATRTSGSTDTQYF

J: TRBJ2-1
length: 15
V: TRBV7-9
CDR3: CASREGLAAYNEQFF

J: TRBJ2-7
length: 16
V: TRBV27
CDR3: CASSLSNLGPGYEQYF

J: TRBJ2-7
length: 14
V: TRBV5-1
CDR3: CASSFGRETYEQYF

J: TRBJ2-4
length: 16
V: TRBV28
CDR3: CASSLRRELAKNIQYF

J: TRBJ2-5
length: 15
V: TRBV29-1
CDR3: CSVDPGQAARETQYF

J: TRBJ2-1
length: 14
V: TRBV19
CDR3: CASSGGGVPASQFF

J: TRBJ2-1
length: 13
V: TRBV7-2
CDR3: CASSLATYNEQFF

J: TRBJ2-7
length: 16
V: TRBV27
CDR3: CASSWNRDRVQYEQYF

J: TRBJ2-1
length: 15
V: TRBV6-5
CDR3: CASSRTSDTYNEQFF

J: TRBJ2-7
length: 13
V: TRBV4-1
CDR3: CASRGDSDYEQYF

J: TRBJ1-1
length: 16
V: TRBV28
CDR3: CASSPPGWGVNTEAFF

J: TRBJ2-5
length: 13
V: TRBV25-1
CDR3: CATRPGGQETQYF

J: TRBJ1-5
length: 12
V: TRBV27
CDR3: CASGSGSQPQHF

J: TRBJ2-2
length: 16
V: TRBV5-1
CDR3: CASSLVAGGNTGELFF

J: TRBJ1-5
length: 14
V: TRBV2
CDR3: CASRTGLLNQPQHF

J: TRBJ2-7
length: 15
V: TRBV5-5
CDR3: CASSLDLGLAGEQYF

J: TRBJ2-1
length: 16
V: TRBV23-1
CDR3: CASSQSGATTTPEQFF

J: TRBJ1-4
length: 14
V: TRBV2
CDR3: CASSVQGQNEKLFF

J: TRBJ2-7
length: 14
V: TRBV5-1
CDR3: CASRFGGLIDEQYF

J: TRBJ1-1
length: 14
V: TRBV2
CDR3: CASSETGTGSEAFF

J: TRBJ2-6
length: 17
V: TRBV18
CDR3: CASSPSPPAAGANVLTF

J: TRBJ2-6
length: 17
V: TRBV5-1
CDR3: CASRELTQDSGANVLTF

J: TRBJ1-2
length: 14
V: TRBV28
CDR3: CASSLDSGNYGYTF

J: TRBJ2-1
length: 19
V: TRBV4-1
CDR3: CASSQDKASGTSGFNEQFF

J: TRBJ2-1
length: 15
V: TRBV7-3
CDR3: CASSIGQGAHNEQFF

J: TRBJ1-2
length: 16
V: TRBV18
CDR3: CASSPREGQELYGYTF

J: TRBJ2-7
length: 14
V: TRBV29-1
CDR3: CSVERVGEGYEQYF

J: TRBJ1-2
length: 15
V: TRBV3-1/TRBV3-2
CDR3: CASSQEFVSDYGYTF

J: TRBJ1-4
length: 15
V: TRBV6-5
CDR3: CASSSLDRVGEKLFF

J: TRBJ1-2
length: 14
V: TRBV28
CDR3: CASTRSMSNYGYTF

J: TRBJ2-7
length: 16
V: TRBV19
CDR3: CASSSNPQGKGYEQYF

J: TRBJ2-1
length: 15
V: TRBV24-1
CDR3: CATSDPLMTSIEQFF

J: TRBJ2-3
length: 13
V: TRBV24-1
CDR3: CATGATSTDTQYF